Below, 27 T cell receptor beta chains from the same sample are listed, as sequenced in a study of T cells in localized non-small cell lung cancer. Clones were sequenced by immunoSEQ multiplex PCR, and TCRdb holds only the in-frame ones, with some missing. Of nearly 25,000 clones in the sample, about 90% are singletons; the top ten hold under 6.5%. Sequencing used peripheral blood, obtained before any cancer treatment. The receptor source for this set is a male donor at least 60 years old with stage II squamous cell lung carcinoma.

The chain couples TRBV5-6 to TRBJ2-7, with D perhaps TRBD1 (7 bases). Trimming shortened V by 4 bases and J by 4 bases, and 18 bases separated the two germline ends. CDR3 length equals 15 residues. Germline-derived CDR1 and CDR2 are SGHDT and YYEEEE. The CDR3 DNA reads TGTGCCAGCAGCCCCCCCCCAGGGGGGCCGTACGAGCAGTACTTC. This codes for CASSPPPGGPYEQYF. Complete variable domain (other parts from reference TRBV5-6 and TRBJ2-7): DAGVTQSPTHLIKTRGQQVTLRCSPKSGHDTVSWYQQALGQGPQFIFQYYEEEERQRGNFPDRFSGHQFPNYSSELNVNALLLGDSALYLCASSPPPGGPYEQYFGPGTRLTVT.

The V and J genes are TRBV2 and TRBJ1-1, with D possibly TRBD1 on 6 matching bases. The V end lost 0 bases, the J end lost 4 bases, and 6 bases lay between the germline ends. CDR1 and CDR2 from the germline V gene are SNHLY and FYNNEI. This CDR3 comprises 13 residues. CDR3: CASSEARGTEAFF. CDR3 nucleotide sequence: TGTGCCAGCAGTGAAGCCAGGGGCACTGAAGCTTTCTTT.

The chain is built from TRBV23-1 and TRBJ1-2; D not certain. TRBV23-1 is filed as an ORF, its function uncertain. Trimming cost V 7 bases and J 3 bases, with 15 bases left between them. CDR3 size: 14 residues. The DNA for the CDR3 is TGCGCCAGCACCCACTGGGGTTTGGACTATGGCTACACCTTC. As protein: CASTHWGLDYGYTF.

The chain carries TRBV9 and TRBJ1-3, with no clear D. CDR3 length: 15 residues. Trimming cost V 5 bases and J 0 bases, with 12 bases left between them. The germline V gene has CDR1 SGDLS and CDR2 YYNGEE. CDR3 bases: TGTGCCAGCAGTCCTGTCCCGGGCTCTGGAAACACCATATATTTT. Its translation: CASSPVPGSGNTIYF.

This chain joins TRBV29-1 and TRBJ1-2; 8 bases are a match to TRBD1. Per germline, CDR1 SQVTM and CDR2 ANQGSEA. The junction had 14 bases not matched to a gene; V was cut back by 1 base and J by 7 bases. This CDR3 is 16 amino acids long. CDR3 loop: CSVEGGTGFSRGGYTF. CDR3 in DNA: TGCAGCGTTGAAGGAGGGACAGGTTTTTCCCGCGGTGGCTACACCTTC.

The rearrangement uses TRBV7-9 and TRBJ1-1, with 7 positions matching TRBD1. The germline V gene encodes CDR1 SEHNR and CDR2 FQNEAQ (reference sequence). The CDR3 spans 14 residues. Germline trimming cut 7 bases from V and 5 bases from J; bases unmatched to any gene: 10. CDR3 DNA: TGTGCCAGCACCGAAGGGGGCTTGGGGACTGAAGCTTTCTTT. This codes for CASTEGGLGTEAFF.

The CDR3 DNA is TGTGCCAGCAGTTACGTGGCGGGAGGGCCTAAAGAGACCCAGTACTTC. Its translation: CASSYVAGGPKETQYF. V is TRBV6-6 and J is TRBJ2-5; TRBD2 matches at 9 bases. Germline V gives CDR1 MNHNY, CDR2 SVGAGI (reference sequence). Trimming took 2 bases from V and 3 from J; bases not matched to a gene: 7. The CDR3 extends over 16 amino acids.

The sample holds a few counts of this clone. The rearrangement uses TRBV4-1 and TRBJ1-2, with D unclear. Trimming removed 2 bases at V and 5 bases at J, with 21 bases between. The length of the CDR3 is 17 residues. Per germline, CDR1 MGHRA and CDR2 YSYEKL. Here the CDR3 reads CASSQIDMGLTFYGYTF. DNA for the CDR3: TGCGCCAGCAGCCAAATAGACATGGGCCTGACCTTTTATGGCTACACCTTC.

The gene calls are TRBV5-6 and TRBJ1-2; D uncertain. There are 13 residues in the CDR3. Trimming shortened V by 4 bases and J by 0 bases, and 7 bases separated the two germline ends. The germline CDR1 and CDR2 sequences are SGHDT and YYEEEE. CDR3 sequence reads: CASSGSPNYGYTF. The CDR3 coding sequence is TGTGCCAGCAGCGGGAGTCCTAACTATGGCTACACCTTC.

This rearrangement joins TRBV14 to TRBJ1-2; D is undetermined. CDR1 is SGHDN, CDR2 FVKESK, per germline. The CDR3 extends over 14 amino acids. Trimming cost V 4 bases and J 5 bases, with 14 bases left between them. The CDR3 is CASSPRPVGYGYTF. The CDR3 DNA is TGTGCCAGCAGCCCTCGGCCCGTGGGTTATGGCTACACCTTC.

The chain uses TRBV7-8 and TRBJ1-2; 7 bases are shared with TRBD1. Germline CDR1 reads SGHVS; CDR2 reads FQNEAQ. With V trimmed by 0 bases and J by 4 bases, 5 bases remained unmatched. This CDR3 region has 15 residues. CDR3 amino acids: CASSLAGRGSYGYTF. CDR3 nucleotides: TGTGCCAGCAGCTTAGCTGGCAGGGGGTCCTATGGCTACACCTTC.

The chain joins TRBV11-2 to TRBJ1-3; D not certain. CDR3 size: 15 residues. Trimming took 1 base from V and 1 from J, leaving 8 bases between them. The germline gives CDR1 SGHAT, CDR2 FQNNGV. CDR3 amino acids: CASSLAWQSGNTIYF. CDR3 DNA: TGTGCCAGCAGCTTAGCGTGGCAGTCTGGAAACACCATATATTTT.

J is TRBJ2-2 and V is TRBV7-2; D call uncertain. The CDR3 runs 15 residues. Trimming took 0 bases from V and 7 from J, leaving 12 bases between them. Germline-derived CDR1 and CDR2 are SGHTA and FQGNSA. CDR3 nucleotides: TGTGCCAGCAGCTTAGCATTAGGGCGAAACGGGGAGCTGTTTTTT. Amino acids: CASSLALGRNGELFF.

The CDR3 here is CASSVGAPDTQHF. CDR3 nucleotide sequence: TGTGCCAGCAGTGTAGGAGCGCCAGATACGCAGCATTTT. V and J are TRBV6-1 and TRBJ2-3; no firm D call. The J call could be wrong; TRBJ1-5 is a better fit for the DNA end. CDR1 MNHNS and CDR2 SASEGT come from the germline V gene. The CDR3 spans 13 residues.

The genes are TRBV2 and TRBJ1-1; D not resolved. CDR1 is SNHLY and CDR2 is FYNNEI in the germline V gene. This CDR3 spans 12 amino acids. With 8 bases removed from V and 0 bases from J, the gap between germline ends came to 7 bases. CDR3 residues: CASRTVNTEAFF. CDR3 nucleotides: TGTGCCAGCCGAACTGTGAACACTGAAGCTTTCTTT.

This clone is a singleton in its sample. The chain recombines TRBV6-5 with TRBJ1-2; D is unresolved. CDR3 length equals 14 residues. V was pared by 9 bases and J by 3 bases, with 17 bases between. The germline CDR1 and CDR2 sequences are MNHEY and SVGAGI. The CDR3 DNA sequence: TGTGCCAGTATCCCTCGGCTGGGATACTATGGCTACACCTTC. As protein: CASIPRLGYYGYTF.

This rearrangement joins TRBV9 to TRBJ2-1; the match to TRBD1 covers 7 bases. The germline CDR1 and CDR2 sequences are SGDLS and YYNGEE. J lost 2 bases, V lost 0 bases, and 2 bases had no gene match. The CDR3 loop spans 15 amino acids. CDR3 sequence: CASSVGQGTYNEQFF. The CDR3 DNA reads TGTGCCAGCAGCGTAGGACAGGGAACCTACAATGAGCAGTTCTTC. The variable domain in full, with the rest retrieved from reference TRBV9 and TRBJ2-1, is DSGVTQTPKHLITATGQRVTLRCSPRSGDLSVYWYQQSLDQGLQFLIQYYNGEERAKGNILERFSAQQFPDLHSELNLSSLELGDSALYFCASSVGQGTYNEQFFGPGTRLTVL.

The chain carries TRBV28 and TRBJ1-6, with 7 bases that match TRBD1. CDR1 and CDR2 (germline): MDHEN, SYDVKM. The CDR3 spans 14 residues. Trimming removed 4 bases from V and 8 bases from J; junction bases left unmatched: 5. CDR3 coding DNA: TGTGCCAGCAGTTCGTACAGGGGTGATTCACCCCTCCACTTT. This translates into CASSSYRGDSPLHF.

The CDR3 loop reads CASSYSREKWGAFF. CDR3 in DNA: TGTGCCAGCAGTTACTCGAGGGAGAAGTGGGGAGCTTTCTTT. The chain is built from TRBV6-5 and TRBJ1-1; D gene uncertain. Germline-derived CDR1 and CDR2 are MNHEY and SVGAGI. The CDR3 extends over 14 amino acids. Trimming shortened V by 0 bases and J by 10 bases, and 15 bases separated the two germline ends.

This chain joins TRBV7-8 and TRBJ2-3; no clear D. Germline V gene data show CDR1 as SGHVS and CDR2 as FQNEAQ. This CDR3 region has 15 residues. V lost 1 base and J 5 bases, leaving 13 bases between the germline ends. The CDR3 coding sequence is TGTGCCAGCAGCTTAGAACCCGCGGTAGGAGATACGCAGTATTTT. This codes for CASSLEPAVGDTQYF.

The genes are TRBV28 and TRBJ2-7; D remains ambiguous. The CDR3 totals 12 residues. V was clipped by 5 bases and J by 2 bases, with 7 bases between them. Germline CDR1 reads MDHEN; CDR2 reads SYDVKM. The DNA for the CDR3 is TGTGCCAGCAGTGCCCTGGCCTACGAGCAGTACTTC. Its protein product is CASSALAYEQYF.

The J gene is TRBJ2-4, the V gene TRBV7-2, with D possibly being TRBD1 (6 bases). The CDR3 runs to 14 residues. Germline V gives CDR1 SGHTA, CDR2 FQGNSA. The germline V and J ends were trimmed by 3 bases and 3 bases, with 9 bases remaining between them. This chain's CDR3 is CASSLQGFKNIQYF. CDR3 nucleotide sequence: TGTGCCAGCAGCTTGCAGGGGTTCAAAAACATTCAGTACTTC.

This clone has a handful of counts. The rearrangement uses TRBV18 and TRBJ1-5, with 9 bases that match TRBD1. CDR3 length: 15 amino acids. V trimming: 3 bases; J trimming: 4 bases; junction bases outside the gene matches: 4. Germline CDR1 KGHSH, CDR2 LQKENI. The CDR3 loop reads CASSPLGQGNQPQHF. In nucleotides, the CDR3 is TGTGCCAGCTCACCCTTGGGACAGGGTAATCAGCCCCAGCATTTT.

This sequence joins TRBV28 and TRBJ2-1; 8 nucleotides line up with TRBD2. Germline V lookup: CDR1 MDHEN, CDR2 SYDVKM. The CDR3 runs 14 residues. V shed 5 bases and J 3 bases; nucleotides not matched to a gene: 3. The CDR3 region has the DNA TGTGCCAGCAGTCTTAGCGGGAACTACAATGAGCAGTTCTTC. Protein sequence: CASSLSGNYNEQFF.

The chain employs TRBV7-2 and TRBJ1-2; 8 bases align to TRBD1. V gave up 2 bases and J gave up 2 bases; unmatched junction bases: 4. Germline V gene data show CDR1 as SGHTA and CDR2 as FQGNSA. This CDR3 is 15 amino acids long. CDR3 loop: CASSLMDRANYGYTF. The DNA for the CDR3 is TGTGCCAGCAGCTTAATGGACAGGGCCAACTATGGCTACACCTTC. Full variable domain (outside the CDR3, taken from reference TRBV7-2 and TRBJ1-2): GAGVSQSPSNKVTEKGKDVELRCDPISGHTALYWYRQSLGQGLEFLIYFQGNSAPDKSGLPSDRFSAERTGGSVSTLTIQRTQQEDSAVYLCASSLMDRANYGYTFGSGTRLTVV.

The V and J genes are TRBV9 and TRBJ2-5; the match to TRBD2 covers 7 bases. The CDR3 is 17 residues long. After removal of 0 bases from V and 4 bases from J, the junction contained 12 bases not matched to a gene. Germline assignment: CDR1 SGDLS and CDR2 YYNGEE. CDR3: CASSVGASGTELETQYF. The CDR3 nucleotides are TGTGCCAGCAGCGTAGGGGCGAGCGGGACGGAGTTAGAGACCCAGTACTTC.

The rearrangement links TRBV7-9 to TRBJ1-1; D is uncertain. The length of the CDR3 is 12 residues. Germline CDR1 and CDR2: SEHNR and FQNEAQ (reference sequence). Trimming pared 3 bases from V and 3 bases from J, leaving 5 bases between. CDR3 region: CASSFSDTEAFF. The CDR3 DNA follows: TGTGCCAGCAGCTTTAGCGACACTGAAGCTTTCTTT.